This note documents a single T cell receptor (beta chain) sequence. The sample comes from a study of blood T cell repertoires in COVID-19. As for the study in general: The origin of the acute and convalescent COVID-19 samples was the United States, Italy and Spain. Sample material is recorded as cDNA or gDNA derived from T cells, B-cell-depleted T cells, or PBMCs.

In the original processing: Researchers report that nucleated cell counts were estimated from reference gene primer amplification. Sequencing was performed with immunoSEQ multiplex PCR; in TCRdb, only in-frame clones are kept and a portion is missing. V and J calls and clone size follow that table, whereas D and trimming were derived from the DNA. There are about 210,000 clones in the sample; roughly 81% occur only once, and around 7.3% lies in the top ten. Trimming cost V 0 bases and J 4 bases, with 11 bases left between them. This CDR3 comprises 16 residues. Germline V CDR1 and CDR2: SGHRS, YFSETQ.

The chain employs TRBV5-1 and TRBJ1-6; D is unclear. Sequencing used peripheral blood. The receptor's source is a woman in her forties or fifties with active or convalescent COVID-19. As DNA, the CDR3 is TGCGCCAGCAGCTTGGAGTCAGGCCAATATAATTCACCCCTCCACTTT. Its protein product is CASSLESGQYNSPLHF.